These 22 T cell receptor beta chains share one sample of origin, sequenced in a study of vaccination effects on CD4 cells after COVID-19. No antigen is known for these receptors. Only in-frame clones appear in the TCRdb table, and some are missing; sequencing was by immunoSEQ multiplex PCR. The table includes 65,000 to 90,000 clones, about 79% detected once. In the ViraFEST assay, antigen-specific CD4+ clonotypes were identified by expansion after peptide-pool stimulation. Culturing for roughly 10 days preceded CD4+ T cell isolation. None of these healthy vaccinees had been infected with SARS-CoV-2 before vaccination. Sequenced material: CD4+ T cells from PBMCs cultured with SARS-CoV-2 spike peptides, taken before COVID-19 vaccination. All receptors derive from a human donor who received a COVID-19 vaccine.

J is TRBJ1-4 and V is TRBV19; D gene unclear. The CDR3 spans 13 residues. The V end lost 3 bases, the J end lost 8 bases, and 10 bases lay between the germline ends. Germline assignment: CDR1 LNHDA and CDR2 SQIVND (reference sequence). The DNA of the CDR3 is TGTGCCAGTAGTATTGGGATTGGAGAAAAACTGTTTTTT. Its translation is CASSIGIGEKLFF.

This clone appeared once. The chain joins TRBV29-1 to TRBJ2-5; D is uncertain. The CDR3 extends over 13 amino acids. Germline V gene lookup returns CDR1 SQVTM and CDR2 ANQGSEA. V shed 3 bases and J shed 5 bases, with 13 bases lying between them. CDR3 DNA: TGCAGCGTTGAGTTCGGCAGTTGGGAGACCCAGTACTTC. It specifies CSVEFGSWETQYF.

The chain recombines TRBV18 with TRBJ1-2; 10 bases are shared with TRBD1. J lost 0 bases, V lost 3 bases, and 7 bases had no gene match. The CDR3 sequence is 17 residues long. From germline, CDR1 is KGHSH and CDR2 LQKENI. CDR3 sequence (DNA): TGTGCCAGCTCACCGAGCGGGACAGGGGCTACTAACTATGGCTACACCTTC. Translated, it gives CASSPSGTGATNYGYTF.

The chain employs TRBV2 and TRBJ1-6, with TRBD1 matching 8 bases. Trimming at V came to 7 bases and at J to 0 bases, leaving 14 bases not matched to a gene. Looked up from germline, CDR1 is SNHLY and CDR2 is FYNNEI. This CDR3 is built from 19 residues. CDR3 protein: CASIRRGLYDNSYNSPLHF. CDR3 nucleotide sequence: TGTGCCAGCATTCGCAGGGGGCTATACGACAACTCCTATAATTCACCCCTCCACTTT. The whole variable domain, filled in from reference TRBV2 and TRBJ1-6, reads EPEVTQTPSHQVTQMGQEVILRCVPISNHLYFYWYRQILGQKVEFLVSFYNNEISEKSEIFDDQFSVERPDGSNFTLKIRSTKLEDSAMYFCASIRRGLYDNSYNSPLHFGNGTRLTVT.

The CDR3 DNA is TGTGCCAGCAGTTTATCTAGGCTAGCAGGCAATGAGCAGTTCTTC. Translating it yields CASSLSRLAGNEQFF. This chain connects TRBV27 to TRBJ2-1; weak D call: TRBD2 (5 bases). Germline loops: CDR1 MNHEY, CDR2 SMNVEV (reference sequence). The CDR3 loop spans 15 amino acids. Trimming took 0 bases from V and 6 from J, leaving 12 bases between them.

V is TRBV2 and J is TRBJ1-5; 10 bases align to TRBD1. This CDR3 is built from 15 residues. Germline values: CDR1 SNHLY, CDR2 FYNNEI. Trimming at V came to 6 bases and at J to 6 bases, leaving 8 bases not matched to a gene. The CDR3 loop reads CASSEGQGRRQPQHF. The CDR3 region has the DNA TGTGCCAGCAGCGAGGGACAGGGGAGACGTCAGCCCCAGCATTTT.

The J gene is TRBJ1-5, the V gene TRBV7-2; 8 bases match TRBD1. After removal of 5 bases from V and 7 bases from J, the junction contained 13 bases not matched to a gene. Germline lookup yields CDR1 SGHTA and CDR2 FQGNSA. CDR3 length: 16 amino acids. CDR3 DNA sequence: TGTGCCAGCAGCGAAGGGGTGGACAGGGTCAGCCAGCCCCAGCATTTT. Amino acid sequence: CASSEGVDRVSQPQHF.

The V call is TRBV15, the J call TRBJ2-2; 8 nucleotides agree with TRBD1. The CDR3 runs to 16 residues. The germline V gene encodes CDR1 LNHNV and CDR2 YYDKDF (reference sequence). Trimming removed 0 bases from V and 6 bases from J; junction bases left unmatched: 6. The CDR3 DNA reads TGTGCCACCAGCAGAGAGTATCAGGGGGCAGCCGGGGAGCTGTTTTTT. As protein: CATSREYQGAAGELFF.

This chain uses TRBV6-5 with TRBJ1-2; TRBD1 agrees at 9 bases. In germline, CDR1 is MNHEY, CDR2 SVGAGI. This CDR3 is 14 amino acids long. Unmatched junction bases numbered 1, after V lost 1 base and J lost 4 bases. This CDR3 reads CASSYLGQGYGYTF. The CDR3 nucleotides are TGTGCCAGCAGTTACTTGGGACAGGGCTATGGCTACACCTTC.

This rearrangement joins TRBV7-2 to TRBJ2-5; 13 nucleotides align to TRBD2. V lost 1 base to trimming and J lost 4 bases; unmatched junction nucleotides: 3. The V gene's germline CDR1 is SGHTA and CDR2 FQGNSA. The CDR3 covers 16 residues. This CDR3 is CASSLVGTSGAETQYF. Written as DNA, the CDR3 is TGTGCCAGCAGCTTAGTTGGGACTAGCGGGGCAGAGACCCAGTACTTC.

This clone was seen only a few times. J is TRBJ1-1 and V is TRBV5-8; D is ambiguous. Trimming shortened V by 1 base and J by 4 bases, and 8 bases separated the two germline ends. The CDR3 spans 13 residues. Looked up from germline, CDR1 is SGHTS and CDR2 is YDEGEE. The CDR3 reads CASSLRAFTEAFF. The CDR3 DNA is TGTGCCAGCAGCTTGAGGGCTTTCACTGAAGCTTTCTTT.

The rearrangement links TRBV6-5 to TRBJ2-4; D not certain. Germline CDR1 reads MNHEY; CDR2 reads SVGAGI. Trimming took off 5 bases at V and 7 bases at J, with 9 bases between the two ends. CDR3 length: 12 residues. The CDR3 DNA sequence: TGTGCCAGCAGTAAGGGCCTTAACATTCAGTACTTC. This codes for CASSKGLNIQYF.

The chain links TRBV11-2 to TRBJ2-7; D perhaps matches TRBD2 (6 bases). Germline-derived CDR1 and CDR2 are SGHAT and FQNNGV. The CDR3 has 18 residues. The germline V and J ends were trimmed by 3 bases and 4 bases, with 25 bases remaining between them. The CDR3 loop reads CASSLRRIAGGGAYEQYV. The CDR3 bases are TGTGCCAGCAGCTTGCGGCGGATTGCGGGCGGAGGGGCGTACGAGCAGTACGTC.

The J gene is TRBJ1-5, the V gene TRBV29-1; 9 nucleotides line up with TRBD1. The CDR3 is 13 residues long. V shed 5 bases and J 7 bases; nucleotides not matched to a gene: 6. Germline V gives CDR1 SQVTM, CDR2 ANQGSEA. CDR3 nucleotide sequence: TGCAGCGTTAACCCGGGACAGGGCCAGCCCCAGCATTTT. Its protein is CSVNPGQGQPQHF.

This sequence joins TRBV4-1 and TRBJ1-2; D possibly corresponds to TRBD1 (5 bases). Trimming cost V 2 bases and J 4 bases, with 17 bases left between them. CDR3 size: 16 residues. CDR1 MGHRA and CDR2 YSYEKL come from the germline V gene. CDR3 nucleotides: TGCGCCAGCAGCCAAAGGGTCGGGGAGGGGCTCTATGGCTACACCTTC. Protein sequence: CASSQRVGEGLYGYTF.

The V call is TRBV9, the J call TRBJ2-1; D is unresolved. Trimming pared 0 bases from V and 7 bases from J, leaving 8 bases between. This CDR3 has 13 residues. Germline V gene sequence: CDR1 SGDLS, CDR2 YYNGEE. The CDR3 DNA reads TGTGCCAGCAGCGTAGACAGCGTGAATGAGCAGTTCTTC. It encodes CASSVDSVNEQFF.

This clone was observed a handful of times. The chain links TRBV27 to TRBJ1-5; the D is unclear. From germline, CDR1 is MNHEY and CDR2 SMNVEV (reference sequence). V gave up 4 bases and J gave up 3 bases, with 10 bases separating them. The CDR3 totals 14 residues. CDR3 sequence (DNA): TGTGCCAGCAGTTCAGGACTAATCAATCAGCCCCAGCATTTT. This gives the protein CASSSGLINQPQHF.

This chain uses TRBV9 with TRBJ1-4; 9 bases are shared with TRBD1. The length of the CDR3 is 15 residues. Germline loops: CDR1 SGDLS, CDR2 YYNGEE. J lost 6 bases, V lost 4 bases, and 7 bases had no gene match. The CDR3 DNA sequence: TGTGCCAGCAGCTTGGACAGGGGAGAACATGAAAAACTGTTTTTT. This gives the protein CASSLDRGEHEKLFF.

This clone was seen a handful of times. The chain combines TRBV19 with TRBJ1-5; D unclear. Per the germline V gene, CDR1 is LNHDA and CDR2 is SQIVND (reference sequence). CDR3 length: 13 residues. Trimming shortened V by 9 bases and J by 3 bases, and 12 bases separated the two germline ends. CDR3 region: CARGRTDNQPQHF. As DNA, the CDR3 is TGTGCCAGGGGCAGGACGGACAATCAGCCCCAGCATTTT. Full variable domain (remainder filled in from reference TRBV19 and TRBJ1-5): DGGITQSPKYLFRKEGQNVTLSCEQNLNHDAMYWYRQDPGQGLRLIYYSQIVNDFQKGDIAEGYSVSREKKESFPLTVTSAQKNPTAFYLCARGRTDNQPQHFGDGTRLSIL.

Worth noting for this clone: The sample has other DNA sequences that encode this CDR3 too. The chain has TRBV7-9 and TRBJ2-5; D remains unclear. The CDR3 consists of 12 residues. V was pared by 0 bases and J by 2 bases, with 1 base between. Germline V gene lookup returns CDR1 SEHNR and CDR2 FQNEAQ (reference sequence). The CDR3 DNA sequence: TGTGCCAGCAGCTTAGCACAAGAGACCCAGTACTTC. It translates to CASSLAQETQYF. Combining the CDR3 with reference TRBV7-9 and TRBJ2-5 gives the whole variable domain DTGVSQNPRHKITKRGQNVTFRCDPISEHNRLYWYRQTLGQGPEFLTYFQNEAQLEKSRLLSDRFSAERPKGSFSTLEIQRTEQGDSAMYLCASSLAQETQYFGPGTRLLVL.

This clone was detected only a few times. The CDR3 sequence: CASSREGVNYGYTF. CDR3 DNA sequence: TGCGCCAGCAGCCGGGAGGGGGTTAACTATGGCTACACCTTC. The chain has TRBV5-1 and TRBJ1-2, with D possibly being TRBD1 (6 bases). V lost 4 bases to trimming and J lost 1 base, with 11 bases between them. The CDR3 loop spans 14 amino acids. Germline-derived CDR1 and CDR2 are SGHRS and YFSETQ.

This chain connects TRBV6-5 to TRBJ2-3; 9 nucleotides line up with TRBD2. The CDR3 loop spans 15 amino acids. Trimming cost V 2 bases and J 4 bases; bases outside gene matches: 4. CDR1 MNHEY and CDR2 SVGAGI come from the germline V gene. CDR3 protein: CASSYQRGDPDTQYF. CDR3 coding DNA: TGTGCCAGCAGTTACCAGCGGGGGGACCCAGATACGCAGTATTTT.